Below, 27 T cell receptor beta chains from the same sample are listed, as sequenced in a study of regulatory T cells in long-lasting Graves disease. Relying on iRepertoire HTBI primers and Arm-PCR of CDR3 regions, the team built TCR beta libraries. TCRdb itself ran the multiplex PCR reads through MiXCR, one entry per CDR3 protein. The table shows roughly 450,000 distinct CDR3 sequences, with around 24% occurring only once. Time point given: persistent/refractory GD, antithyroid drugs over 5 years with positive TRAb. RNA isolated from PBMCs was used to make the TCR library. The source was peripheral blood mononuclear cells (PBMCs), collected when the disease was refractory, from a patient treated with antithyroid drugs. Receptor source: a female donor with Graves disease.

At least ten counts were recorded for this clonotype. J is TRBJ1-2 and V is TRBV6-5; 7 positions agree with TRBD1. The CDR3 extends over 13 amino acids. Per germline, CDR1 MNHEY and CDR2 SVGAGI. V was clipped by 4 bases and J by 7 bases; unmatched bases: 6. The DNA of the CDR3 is TGTGCCAGCAGTTCCGCGGACAGGTCTGGCTACACCTTC. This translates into CASSSADRSGYTF.

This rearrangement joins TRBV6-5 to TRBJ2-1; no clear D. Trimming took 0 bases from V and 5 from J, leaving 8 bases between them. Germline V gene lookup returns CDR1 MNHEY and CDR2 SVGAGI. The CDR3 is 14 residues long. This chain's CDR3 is CASSYSARHNEQFF. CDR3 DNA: TGTGCCAGCAGTTACTCGGCACGGCACAATGAGCAGTTCTTC.

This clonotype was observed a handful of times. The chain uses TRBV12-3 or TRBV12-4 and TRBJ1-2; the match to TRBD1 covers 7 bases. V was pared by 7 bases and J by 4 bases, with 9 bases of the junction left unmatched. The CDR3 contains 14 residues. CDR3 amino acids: CASNPQGSFYGYTF. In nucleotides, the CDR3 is TGTGCCAGCAACCCACAGGGGTCCTTCTATGGCTACACCTTC.

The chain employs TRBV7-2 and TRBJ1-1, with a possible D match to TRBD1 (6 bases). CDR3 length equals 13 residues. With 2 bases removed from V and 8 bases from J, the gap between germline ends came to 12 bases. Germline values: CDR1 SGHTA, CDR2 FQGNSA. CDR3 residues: CASSLKAGAEAFF. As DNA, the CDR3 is TGTGCCAGCAGCTTAAAAGCAGGGGCCGAAGCTTTCTTT.

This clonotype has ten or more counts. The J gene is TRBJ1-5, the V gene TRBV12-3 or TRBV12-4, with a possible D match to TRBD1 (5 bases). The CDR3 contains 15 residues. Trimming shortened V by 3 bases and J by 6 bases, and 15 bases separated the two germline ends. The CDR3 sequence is CASSLRGDLLQPQHF. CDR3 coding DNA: TGTGCCAGCAGTTTGCGGGGGGACCTCCTTCAGCCCCAGCATTTT.

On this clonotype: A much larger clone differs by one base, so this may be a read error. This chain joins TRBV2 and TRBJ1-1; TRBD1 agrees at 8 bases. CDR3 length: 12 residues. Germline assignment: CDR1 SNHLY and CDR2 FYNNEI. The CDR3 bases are TGTGCCAGCAGTGAACAGGGGGCTGAAGTTTTCTTT. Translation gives CASSEQGAEVFF.

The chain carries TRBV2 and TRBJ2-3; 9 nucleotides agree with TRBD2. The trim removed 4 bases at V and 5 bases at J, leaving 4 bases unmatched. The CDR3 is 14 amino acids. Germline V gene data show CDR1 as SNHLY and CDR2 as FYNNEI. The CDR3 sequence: CASSVGSGRDTQYF. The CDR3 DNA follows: TGTGCCAGCAGTGTGGGTAGCGGGAGAGATACGCAGTATTTT.

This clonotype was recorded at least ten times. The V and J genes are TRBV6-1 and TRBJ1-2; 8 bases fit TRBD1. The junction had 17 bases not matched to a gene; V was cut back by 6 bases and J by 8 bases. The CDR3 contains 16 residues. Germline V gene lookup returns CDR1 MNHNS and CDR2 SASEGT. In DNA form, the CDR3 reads TGTGCCAGCAGACGCCTCTTGAGGACAGGGAGTTCGGGCTACACCTTC. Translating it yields CASRRLLRTGSSGYTF.

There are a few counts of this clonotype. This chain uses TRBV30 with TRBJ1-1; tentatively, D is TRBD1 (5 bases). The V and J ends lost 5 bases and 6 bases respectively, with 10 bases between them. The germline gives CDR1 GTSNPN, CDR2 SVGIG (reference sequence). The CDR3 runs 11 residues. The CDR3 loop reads CAWQGSAEAFF. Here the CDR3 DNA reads TGTGCCTGGCAGGGCAGTGCTGAAGCTTTCTTT.

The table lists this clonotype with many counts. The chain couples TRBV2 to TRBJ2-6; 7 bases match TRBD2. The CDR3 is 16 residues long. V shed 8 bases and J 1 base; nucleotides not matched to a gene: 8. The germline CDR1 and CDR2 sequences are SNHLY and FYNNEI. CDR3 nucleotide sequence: TGTGCCAGCTCCGCGGGAGTAGTATCTGGGGCCAACGTCCTGACTTTC. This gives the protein CASSAGVVSGANVLTF. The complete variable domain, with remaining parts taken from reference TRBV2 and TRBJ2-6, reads EPEVTQTPSHQVTQMGQEVILRCVPISNHLYFYWYRQILGQKVEFLVSFYNNEISEKSEIFDDQFSVERPDGSNFTLKIRSTKLEDSAMYFCASSAGVVSGANVLTFGAGSRLTVL.

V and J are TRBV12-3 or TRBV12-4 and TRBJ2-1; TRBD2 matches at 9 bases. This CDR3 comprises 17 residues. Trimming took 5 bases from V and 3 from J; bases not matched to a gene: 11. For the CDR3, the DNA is TGTGCCAGCAGTCTTAATTTAGCGGGAGCAATCTACAATGAGCAGTTCTTC. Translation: CASSLNLAGAIYNEQFF.

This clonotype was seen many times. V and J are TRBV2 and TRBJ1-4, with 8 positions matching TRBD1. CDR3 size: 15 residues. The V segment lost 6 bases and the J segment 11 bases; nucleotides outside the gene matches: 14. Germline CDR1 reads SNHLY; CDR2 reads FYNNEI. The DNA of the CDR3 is TGTGCCAGCAGCCGAGAGGGCAGGGGGCGGGGGAAACTGTTTTTT. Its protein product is CASSREGRGRGKLFF.

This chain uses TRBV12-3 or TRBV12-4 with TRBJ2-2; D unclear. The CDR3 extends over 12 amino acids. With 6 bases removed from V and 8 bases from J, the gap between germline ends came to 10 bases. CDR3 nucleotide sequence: TGTGCCAGCAGATGGCCACAGGGGGAGCTGTTTTTT. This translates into CASRWPQGELFF.

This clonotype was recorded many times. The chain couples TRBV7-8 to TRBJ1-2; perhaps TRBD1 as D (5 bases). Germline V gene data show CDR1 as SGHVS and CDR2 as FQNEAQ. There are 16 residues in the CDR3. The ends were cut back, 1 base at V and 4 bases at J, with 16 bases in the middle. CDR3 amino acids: CASSLGSQGIIYGYTF. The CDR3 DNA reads TGTGCCAGCAGCTTAGGAAGCCAGGGTATAATCTATGGCTACACCTTC.

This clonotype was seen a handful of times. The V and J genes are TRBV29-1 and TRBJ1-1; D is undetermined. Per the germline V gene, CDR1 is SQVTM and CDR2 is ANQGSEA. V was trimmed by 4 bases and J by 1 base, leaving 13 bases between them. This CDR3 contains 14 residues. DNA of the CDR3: TGCAGCGTTGCTGTTACATTAGCGAACACTGAAGCTTTCTTT. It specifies CSVAVTLANTEAFF.

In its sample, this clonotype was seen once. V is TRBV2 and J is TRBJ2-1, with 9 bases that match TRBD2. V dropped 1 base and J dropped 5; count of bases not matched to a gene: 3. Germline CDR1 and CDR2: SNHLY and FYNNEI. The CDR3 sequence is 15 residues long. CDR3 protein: CASSEGGRADNEQFF. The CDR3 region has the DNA TGTGCCAGCAGTGAAGGCGGGAGGGCCGACAATGAGCAGTTCTTC.

The chain's CDR3 is CASSYSTREFESYNEQFF. The CDR3 coding sequence is TGTGCCAGCAGTTACTCGACTCGGGAGTTTGAATCCTACAATGAGCAGTTCTTC. The gene calls are TRBV6-5 and TRBJ2-1; TRBD2 might be the D (6 bases). Deletions cut 0 bases from V and 1 base from J, with 16 bases between. CDR1 MNHEY and CDR2 SVGAGI come from the germline V gene. The CDR3 is made up of 18 amino acids.

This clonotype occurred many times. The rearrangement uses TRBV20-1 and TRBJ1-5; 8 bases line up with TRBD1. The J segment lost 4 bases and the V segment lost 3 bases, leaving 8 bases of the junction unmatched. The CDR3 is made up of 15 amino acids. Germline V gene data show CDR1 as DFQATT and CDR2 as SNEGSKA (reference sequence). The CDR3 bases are TGCAGTGCTAGTACGGCAGGGGGCCCAAATCAGCCCCAGCATTTT. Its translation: CSASTAGGPNQPQHF.

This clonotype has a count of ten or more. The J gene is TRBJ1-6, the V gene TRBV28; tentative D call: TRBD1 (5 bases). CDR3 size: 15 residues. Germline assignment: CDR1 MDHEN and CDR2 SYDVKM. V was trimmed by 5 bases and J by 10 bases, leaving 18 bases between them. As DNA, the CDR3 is TGTGCCAGCAGTCCCCGTCAGGGAGTAGGGTCACCCCTCCACTTT. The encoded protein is CASSPRQGVGSPLHF.

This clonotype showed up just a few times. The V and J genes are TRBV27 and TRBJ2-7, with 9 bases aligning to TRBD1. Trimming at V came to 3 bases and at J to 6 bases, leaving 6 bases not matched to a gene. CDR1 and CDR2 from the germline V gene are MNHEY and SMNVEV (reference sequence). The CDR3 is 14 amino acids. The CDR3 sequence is CASSLGTGRLEQYF. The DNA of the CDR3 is TGTGCCAGCAGTTTGGGGACAGGGAGACTCGAGCAGTACTTC.

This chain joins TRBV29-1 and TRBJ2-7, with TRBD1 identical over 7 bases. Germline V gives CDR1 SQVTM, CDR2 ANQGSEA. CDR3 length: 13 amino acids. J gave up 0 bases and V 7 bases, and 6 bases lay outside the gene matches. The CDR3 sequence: CSGGDSNSYEQYF. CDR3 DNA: TGCAGCGGAGGGGACAGCAACTCCTACGAGCAGTACTTC.

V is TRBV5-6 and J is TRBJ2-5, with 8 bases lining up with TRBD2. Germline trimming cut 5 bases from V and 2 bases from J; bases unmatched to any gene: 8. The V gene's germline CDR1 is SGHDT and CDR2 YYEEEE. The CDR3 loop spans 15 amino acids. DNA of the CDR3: TGTGCCAGCAGTTCCGGGACTAGACCTCAAGAGACCCAGTACTTC. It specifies CASSSGTRPQETQYF.

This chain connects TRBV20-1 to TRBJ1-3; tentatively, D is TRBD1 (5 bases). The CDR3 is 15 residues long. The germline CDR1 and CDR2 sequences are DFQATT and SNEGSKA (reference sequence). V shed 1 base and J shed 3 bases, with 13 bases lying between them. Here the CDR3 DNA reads TGCAGTGCTAGAGGTTGGGGGTGGGATGGAAACACCATATATTTT. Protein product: CSARGWGWDGNTIYF.

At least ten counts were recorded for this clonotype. The CDR3, as DNA: TGTGCCAGCAGTGCGGGGAGTGCGGGAGGAAGTTGGACCGGGGAGCTGTTTTTT. The encoded protein is CASSAGSAGGSWTGELFF. J is TRBJ2-2 and V is TRBV2, with 8 bases aligning to TRBD2. The CDR3 contains 18 residues. Germline CDR1 is SNHLY and CDR2 is FYNNEI. Unmatched junction bases numbered 15, after V lost 4 bases and J lost 5 bases.

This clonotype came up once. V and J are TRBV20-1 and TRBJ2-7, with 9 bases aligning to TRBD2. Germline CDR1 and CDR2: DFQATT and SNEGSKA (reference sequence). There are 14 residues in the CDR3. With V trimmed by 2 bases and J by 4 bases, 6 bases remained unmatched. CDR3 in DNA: TGCAGTGCTAGAATCCTAGCGGGAAAGTACGAGCAGTACTTC. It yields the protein CSARILAGKYEQYF.

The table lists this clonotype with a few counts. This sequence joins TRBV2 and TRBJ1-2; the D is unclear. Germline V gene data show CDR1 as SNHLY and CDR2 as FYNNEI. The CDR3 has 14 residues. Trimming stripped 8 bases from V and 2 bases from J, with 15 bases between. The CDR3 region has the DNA TGTGCCAGCCAGCTGGAGGGTATGAACTATGGCTACACCTTC. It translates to CASQLEGMNYGYTF.

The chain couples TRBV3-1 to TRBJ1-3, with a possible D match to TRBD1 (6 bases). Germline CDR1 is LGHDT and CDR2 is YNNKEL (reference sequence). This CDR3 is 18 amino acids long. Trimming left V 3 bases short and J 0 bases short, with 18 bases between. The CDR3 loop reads CASSHRGKTGSSGNTIYF. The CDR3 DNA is TGTGCCAGCAGCCATAGGGGCAAGACAGGCTCCTCTGGAAACACCATATATTTT.